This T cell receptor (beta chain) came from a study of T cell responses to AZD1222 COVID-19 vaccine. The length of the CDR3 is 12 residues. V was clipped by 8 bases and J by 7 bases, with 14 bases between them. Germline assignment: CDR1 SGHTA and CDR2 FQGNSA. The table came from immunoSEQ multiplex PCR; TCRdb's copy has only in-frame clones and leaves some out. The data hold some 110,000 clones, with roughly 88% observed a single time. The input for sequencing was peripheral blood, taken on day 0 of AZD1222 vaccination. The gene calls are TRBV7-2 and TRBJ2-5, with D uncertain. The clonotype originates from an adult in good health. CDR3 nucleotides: TGTGCCAGCTCCCCTTACTCAGGGACCCAGTACTTC. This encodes CASSPYSGTQYF.